Listed here are 21 T cell receptor beta chains from one sample, sequenced in a study of T cell responses to AZD1222 COVID-19 vaccine. Sequencing was performed with immunoSEQ multiplex PCR; in TCRdb, only in-frame clones are kept and a portion is missing. This table holds 65,000 to 80,000 clones, 83% found once. This material consisted of peripheral blood, taken 28 days after the second AZD1222 dose. These receptors were obtained from an adult who received the AZD1222 COVID-19 vaccine.

V usage is TRBV4-3 and J usage is TRBJ2-7; 9 bases fit TRBD2. After removal of 1 base from V and 1 base from J, the junction contained 2 bases not matched to a gene. The germline V gene has CDR1 LGHNA and CDR2 YSLEER. There are 15 residues in the CDR3. This CDR3 reads CASSQGTSASYEQYF. The CDR3 nucleotides are TGCGCCAGCAGCCAAGGGACTAGCGCTTCCTACGAGCAGTACTTC.

The chain employs TRBV5-1 and TRBJ2-5; D is undetermined. Trimming took 0 bases from V and 5 from J, leaving 5 bases between them. The germline V gene has CDR1 SGHRS and CDR2 YFSETQ. The CDR3 sequence is 12 residues long. Here the CDR3 reads CASSLGEETQYF. CDR3 nucleotide sequence: TGCGCCAGCAGCTTGGGAGAGGAGACCCAGTACTTC.

The chain links TRBV5-1 to TRBJ2-3; TRBD2 agrees at 7 bases. J lost 4 bases, V lost 0 bases, and 5 bases had no gene match. The germline V gene encodes CDR1 SGHRS and CDR2 YFSETQ. The CDR3 extends over 15 amino acids. Written as DNA, the CDR3 is TGCGCCAGCAGCTTGGACGGGACTAACCCAGATACGCAGTATTTT. Translating gives CASSLDGTNPDTQYF. Full variable domain (outside the CDR3, taken from reference TRBV5-1 and TRBJ2-3): KAGVTQTPRYLIKTRGQQVTLSCSPISGHRSVSWYQQTPGQGLQFLFEYFSETQRNKGNFPGRFSGRQFSNSRSEMNVSTLELGDSALYLCASSLDGTNPDTQYFGPGTRLTVL.

This CDR3 reads CASSYGGRVDEQFF. The DNA of the CDR3 is TGTGCCAGCAGTTACGGGGGACGGGTAGATGAGCAGTTCTTC. The rearrangement joins TRBV28 to TRBJ2-1, with D maybe TRBD2 (6 bases). Germline lookup yields CDR1 MDHEN and CDR2 SYDVKM. The CDR3 runs to 14 residues. The ends were cut back, 4 bases at V and 8 bases at J, with 15 bases in the middle.

V gene TRBV30 combines with J gene TRBJ1-4; D gene uncertain. This CDR3 is 12 amino acids long. V dropped 2 bases and J dropped 7 bases, with 8 bases sitting between them. CDR1 is GTSNPN, CDR2 SVGIG, per germline (reference sequence). The CDR3 DNA is TGTGCCTGGAGTCTGCGGGGTGAAAAACTGTTTTTT. Translated: CAWSLRGEKLFF.

The chain uses TRBV7-3 and TRBJ2-1; D remains unclear. Trimming stripped 4 bases from V and 7 bases from J, with 11 bases between. The CDR3 has 13 amino acids. The germline V gene encodes CDR1 SGHTA and CDR2 FQGTGA. The CDR3 bases are TGTGCCAGCAGCTCAAGAGAAGAAAATGAGCAGTTCTTC. Translation: CASSSREENEQFF.

The chain links TRBV10-3 to TRBJ1-2, with D unclear. The CDR3 spans 14 residues. Germline values: CDR1 ENHRY, CDR2 SYGVKD. Trimming cost V 0 bases and J 2 bases, with 7 bases left between them. CDR3 sequence: CAISESAINYGYTF. In DNA form, the CDR3 reads TGTGCCATCAGTGAGTCGGCTATCAACTATGGCTACACCTTC.

This chain connects TRBV28 to TRBJ1-1, with D perhaps TRBD1 (5 bases). CDR3 size: 13 residues. Germline V gene data show CDR1 as MDHEN and CDR2 as SYDVKM. With 6 bases removed from V and 8 bases from J, the gap between germline ends came to 16 bases. The CDR3 reads CASRPDTPGEAFF. CDR3 coding DNA: TGTGCCAGCAGACCGGACACTCCCGGGGAAGCTTTCTTT.

The chain carries TRBV28 and TRBJ1-1; 8 bases fit TRBD1. The J segment lost 5 bases and the V segment lost 5 bases, leaving 1 base of the junction unmatched. The germline CDR1 and CDR2 sequences are MDHEN and SYDVKM. The CDR3 sequence is 12 residues long. The CDR3 sequence is CASSRQGTEAFF. As DNA, the CDR3 is TGTGCCAGCAGTCGACAGGGGACTGAAGCTTTCTTT.

The rearrangement uses TRBV28 and TRBJ2-2; 10 bases are a match to TRBD2. The CDR3 runs 17 residues. The V segment lost 7 bases and the J segment 1 base; nucleotides outside the gene matches: 9. Looked up from germline, CDR1 is MDHEN and CDR2 is SYDVKM. This CDR3 reads CASTLSGRVWNTGELFF. CDR3 DNA: TGTGCCAGCACCCTAAGCGGGAGGGTGTGGAACACCGGGGAGCTGTTTTTT.

V is TRBV28 and J is TRBJ2-1; 8 bases align to TRBD2. V was pared by 2 bases and J by 13 bases, with 13 bases of the junction left unmatched. Per germline, CDR1 MDHEN and CDR2 SYDVKM. CDR3 length equals 15 residues. CDR3 in DNA: TGTGCCAGCAGTTTACGGGGGGGGTTCAGCCCATTCCAGTTCTTC. Protein product: CASSLRGGFSPFQFF.

This chain joins TRBV27 and TRBJ2-7; the match to TRBD2 covers 8 bases. The V gene's germline CDR1 is MNHEY and CDR2 SMNVEV (reference sequence). This CDR3 has 16 residues. Trimming at V came to 5 bases and at J to 3 bases, leaving 12 bases not matched to a gene. The CDR3 DNA reads as TGTGCCAGCAGTCCCATTAGCGGGGAATTCTTCTACGAGCAGTACTTC. Protein: CASSPISGEFFYEQYF.

The chain is built from TRBV6-1 and TRBJ2-7; TRBD1 is a possible D gene (5 bases). The CDR3 is made up of 14 amino acids. Germline CDR1 and CDR2: MNHNS and SASEGT. Between the trimmed V and J ends, which lost 2 bases and 5 bases, there was a span of 13 bases. DNA for the CDR3: TGTGCCAGCAGTGAAAGTGGCAGGGATGACGAGCAGTACTTC. It specifies CASSESGRDDEQYF.

The V and J genes are TRBV6-5 and TRBJ2-3, with TRBD2 matching 8 bases. The CDR3 is 15 residues long. Germline trimming cut 4 bases from V and 3 bases from J; bases unmatched to any gene: 6. The germline V gene has CDR1 MNHEY and CDR2 SVGAGI. The CDR3 loop is CASSSPERGTDTQYF. The CDR3 DNA sequence: TGTGCCAGCAGTTCTCCAGAGCGGGGGACAGATACGCAGTATTTT.

The genes are TRBV7-8 and TRBJ2-7; 11 nucleotides match TRBD2. Unmatched junction bases numbered 5, after V lost 5 bases and J lost 2 bases. The CDR3 contains 15 residues. Looked up from germline, CDR1 is SGHVS and CDR2 is FQNEAQ. The CDR3 sequence: CASSQGTSGPYEQYF. The DNA of the CDR3 is TGTGCCAGCAGCCAAGGGACTAGCGGACCCTACGAGCAGTACTTC. Looking up the rest from reference TRBV7-8 and TRBJ2-7 gives the full variable domain: GAGVSQSPRYKVAKRGQDVALRCDPISGHVSLFWYQQALGQGPEFLTYFQNEAQLDKSGLPSDRFFAERPEGSVSTLKIQRTQQEDSAVYLCASSQGTSGPYEQYFGPGTRLTVT.

The chain carries TRBV2 and TRBJ2-1, with D perhaps being TRBD1 or TRBD2 (5 bases each). Germline values: CDR1 SNHLY, CDR2 FYNNEI. The V end was cut by 5 bases, the J end by 5 bases, with 19 bases between. The CDR3 consists of 16 residues. CDR3 in amino acids: CASSITTAETHNEQFF. The CDR3 region has the DNA TGTGCCAGCAGTATTACGACAGCGGAGACCCACAATGAGCAGTTCTTC.

This chain connects TRBV27 to TRBJ2-3, with D perhaps TRBD2 (7 bases). Trimming took 0 bases from V and 3 from J, leaving 19 bases between them. CDR1 and CDR2 (germline): MNHEY, SMNVEV (reference sequence). The CDR3 has 18 residues. The chain's CDR3 is CASSLSSKGGAMTDTQYF. The CDR3, as DNA: TGTGCCAGCAGTTTATCCTCCAAGGGGGGGGCCATGACAGATACGCAGTATTTT.

The chain has TRBV10-3 and TRBJ2-7, with D tentatively TRBD1 or TRBD2 (5 bases each). Trimming left V 6 bases short and J 3 bases short, with 12 bases between. The germline V gene encodes CDR1 ENHRY and CDR2 SYGVKD. The CDR3 extends over 13 amino acids. In nucleotides, the CDR3 is TGTGCCATCAGGGGGACGTCAGACTACGAGCAGTACTTC. Translation gives CAIRGTSDYEQYF.

J is TRBJ1-4 and V is TRBV20-1; D gene unclear. The V gene's germline CDR1 is DFQATT and CDR2 SNEGSKA (reference sequence). Deletions cut 6 bases from V and 5 bases from J, with 7 bases between. The CDR3 has 11 residues. The CDR3 sequence: CSASNNEKLFF. CDR3 sequence (DNA): TGCAGTGCCTCGAACAATGAAAAACTGTTTTTT.

In this sample, this clone turned up once. The gene calls are TRBV19 and TRBJ1-2; D unresolved. Per the germline V gene, CDR1 is LNHDA and CDR2 is SQIVND (reference sequence). V was cut by 1 base and J by 0 bases, with 9 bases left in between. The CDR3 is 15 amino acids. CDR3 amino acids: CASSIGTITNYGYTF. In DNA, the CDR3 is TGTGCCAGTAGTATAGGCACAATTACTAACTATGGCTACACCTTC.

The rearrangement links TRBV29-1 to TRBJ1-2, with D perhaps matching TRBD1 (6 bases). The V gene's germline CDR1 is SQVTM and CDR2 ANQGSEA. The CDR3 is made up of 13 amino acids. The V gene lost 8 bases and the J gene lost 1 base, with 14 bases spanning the gap. The CDR3, as DNA: TGCAGCTTTACGGGGGCGGATAACTATGGCTACACCTTC. Translated, it gives CSFTGADNYGYTF.